This T cell receptor beta chain originates from a study of shared clonotypes between healthy human individuals. Overall study results and limits: Naive subsets usually exceeded memory subsets in estimated richness. Several donors shared approximately 5% of their naive CD4 clonotypes.

Libraries were prepared by immunoSEQ multiplex PCR; TCRdb keeps only in-frame clonotypes and omits some of them. Seen here are around 550,000 clones, about 96% observed once, and the top ten hold less than 0.06%. A CD45RA+ naive subset and a CD45RA-negative memory subset were split from CD4+ cells. CDR3 length: 18 amino acids. The ends lost 7 bases at V and 2 bases at J; junction bases unmatched: 17. On this clone: Its specificity is unknown.

The sequence was collected from a woman in her thirties in good health. The V and J genes are TRBV23-1 and TRBJ2-3; 8 bases agree with TRBD2. TRBV23-1 is treated as an ORF (open reading frame) with a function not yet certain. Sequencing was performed on naive CD4+ T cells sorted from blood. Subset described: CD45RA+ positively selected. For the CDR3, the DNA is TGCGCCAGCACCGGGATATATCGCGGGAGGCCTCTCACAGATACGCAGTATTTT. Translating gives CASTGIYRGRPLTDTQYF.